A single sample gave rise to the 3 T cell receptor beta chains below, sequenced in a study of T-cell memory formation after mild COVID-19 (dated by TCRdb to the early 2020s). Receptors were amplified or captured by 5' RACE. Instrument used: Illumina NovaSeq 6000. The public reads were reanalyzed by TCRdb: fastp trimming at Q25, MiXCR alignment, in-frame beta chains only. CDR3 protein duplicates are merged, each entry listing the most common genes and DNA. For this sample the table gives about 340,000 distinct CDR3 sequences, of which 10% to 15% were detected only once. About a fifth of the sample is held by the ten biggest clonotypes. The sequencing sample was made of PBMCs or a T cell subset sorted from them (not recorded which). The receptors were sampled from a man younger than 35 who had mild COVID-19 (a few samples of this study predate the infection). The sample titles of this study are shuffled in the database, so cell type and time point are left out; the donor was told from shared clones.

This CDR3 reads CASSVDLRRETQYF. Here the CDR3 DNA reads TGTGCCAGCAGCGTAGATCTCAGGCGTGAGACCCAGTACTTC. The chain uses TRBV9 and TRBJ2-5; D uncertain. The CDR3 sequence is 14 residues long. The germline CDR1 and CDR2 sequences are SGDLS and YYNGEE. The V end lost 0 bases, the J end lost 5 bases, and 11 bases lay between the germline ends.

The chain joins TRBV25-1 to TRBJ1-3, with D perhaps matching TRBD1 (5 bases). Looked up from germline, CDR1 is MGHDK and CDR2 is SYGVNS. The CDR3 totals 14 residues. Trimming shortened V by 6 bases and J by 4 bases, and 13 bases separated the two germline ends. The CDR3 DNA sequence: TGTGCCAGCAGCCGTAGGGGACTCGGAAACACCATATATTTT. This gives the protein CASSRRGLGNTIYF. Drawing the rest from reference TRBV25-1 and TRBJ1-3, the complete variable domain is EADIYQTPRYLVIGTGKKITLECSQTMGHDKMYWYQQDPGMELHLIHYSYGVNSTEKGDLSSESTVSRIRTEHFPLTLESARPSHTSQYLCASSRRGLGNTIYFGEGSWLTVV.

This clonotype was seen repeatedly, ten times or more. The V call is TRBV28, the J call TRBJ2-5, with TRBD2 matching over 14 bases. This CDR3 spans 21 amino acids. Trimming at V came to 3 bases and at J to 1 base, leaving 16 bases not matched to a gene. Per germline, CDR1 MDHEN and CDR2 SYDVKM. The DNA of the CDR3 is TGTGCCAGCAGTTTGGGGGCGCCGGGACTAGCGGGGGCTTACCTCCAAGAGACCCAGTACTTC. It yields the protein CASSLGAPGLAGAYLQETQYF.